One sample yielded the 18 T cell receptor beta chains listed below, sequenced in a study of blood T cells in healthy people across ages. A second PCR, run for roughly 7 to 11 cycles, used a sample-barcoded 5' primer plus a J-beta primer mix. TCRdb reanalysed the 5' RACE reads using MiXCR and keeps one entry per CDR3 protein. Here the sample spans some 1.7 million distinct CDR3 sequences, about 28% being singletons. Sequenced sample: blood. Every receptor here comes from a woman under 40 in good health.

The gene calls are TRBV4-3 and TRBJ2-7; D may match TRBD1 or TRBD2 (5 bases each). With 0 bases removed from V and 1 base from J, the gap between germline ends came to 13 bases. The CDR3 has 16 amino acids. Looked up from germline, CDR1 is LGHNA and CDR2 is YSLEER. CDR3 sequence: CASSQDLGTTSYEQYF. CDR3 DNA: TGCGCCAGCAGCCAAGATCTAGGGACGACTTCCTACGAGCAGTACTTC.

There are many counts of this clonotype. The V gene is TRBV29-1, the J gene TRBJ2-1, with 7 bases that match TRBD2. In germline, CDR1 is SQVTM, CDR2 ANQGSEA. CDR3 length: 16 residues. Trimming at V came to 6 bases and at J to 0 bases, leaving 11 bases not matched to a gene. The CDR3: CSVSTLGGSSYNEQFF. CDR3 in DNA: TGCAGCGTCTCTACCCTAGGCGGGAGCTCCTACAATGAGCAGTTCTTC.

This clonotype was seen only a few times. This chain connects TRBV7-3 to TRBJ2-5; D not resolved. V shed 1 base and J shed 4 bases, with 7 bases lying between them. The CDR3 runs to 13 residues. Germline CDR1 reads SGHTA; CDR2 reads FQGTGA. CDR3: CASSLSMGETQYF. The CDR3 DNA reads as TGTGCCAGCAGCTTAAGTATGGGAGAGACCCAGTACTTC.

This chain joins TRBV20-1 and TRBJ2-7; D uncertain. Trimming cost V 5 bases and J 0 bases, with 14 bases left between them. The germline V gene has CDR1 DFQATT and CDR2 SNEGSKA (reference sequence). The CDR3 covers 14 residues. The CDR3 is CSAVSWVISYEQYF. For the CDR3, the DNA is TGCAGTGCTGTCTCCTGGGTGATCTCCTACGAGCAGTACTTC.

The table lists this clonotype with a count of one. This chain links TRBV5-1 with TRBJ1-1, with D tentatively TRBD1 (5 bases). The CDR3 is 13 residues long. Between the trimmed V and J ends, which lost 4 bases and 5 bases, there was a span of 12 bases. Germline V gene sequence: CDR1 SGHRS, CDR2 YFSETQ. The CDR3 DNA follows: TGCGCCAGCAGCGGGGGAGGACGGACTGAAGCTTTCTTT. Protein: CASSGGGRTEAFF.

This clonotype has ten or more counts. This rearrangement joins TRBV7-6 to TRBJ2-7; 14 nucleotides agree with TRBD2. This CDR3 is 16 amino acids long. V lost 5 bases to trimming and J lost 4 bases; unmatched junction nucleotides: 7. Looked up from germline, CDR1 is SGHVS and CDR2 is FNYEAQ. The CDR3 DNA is TGTGCCAGCAGCCCGGGACTAGCGGGGGTTCAGTACGAGCAGTACTTC. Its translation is CASSPGLAGVQYEQYF. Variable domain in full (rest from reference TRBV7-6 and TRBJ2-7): GAGVSQSPRYKVTKRGQDVALRCDPISGHVSLYWYRQALGQGPEFLTYFNYEAQQDKSGLPNDRFSAERPEGSISTLTIQRTEQRDSAMYRCASSPGLAGVQYEQYFGPGTRLTVT.

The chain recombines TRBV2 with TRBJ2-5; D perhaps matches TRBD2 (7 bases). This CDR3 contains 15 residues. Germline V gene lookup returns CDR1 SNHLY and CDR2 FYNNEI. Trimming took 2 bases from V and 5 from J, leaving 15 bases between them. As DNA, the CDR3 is TGTGCCAGCAGTGAAATGCGGGGGCTGGGGGAGACCCAGTACTTC. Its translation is CASSEMRGLGETQYF.

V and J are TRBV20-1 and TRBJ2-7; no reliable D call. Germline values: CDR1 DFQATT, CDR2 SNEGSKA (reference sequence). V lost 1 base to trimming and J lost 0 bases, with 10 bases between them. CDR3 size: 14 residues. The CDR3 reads CSARGARSSYEQYF. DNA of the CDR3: TGCAGTGCTAGAGGAGCGAGGAGCTCCTACGAGCAGTACTTC.

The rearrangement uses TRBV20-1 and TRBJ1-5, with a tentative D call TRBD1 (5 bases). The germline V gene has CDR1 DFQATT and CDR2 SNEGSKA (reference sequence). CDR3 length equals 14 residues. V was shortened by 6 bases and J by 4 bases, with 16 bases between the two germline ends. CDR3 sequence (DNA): TGCAGTGCGCTGAGTGATGGGGGGAATCAGCCCCAGCATTTT. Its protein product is CSALSDGGNQPQHF.

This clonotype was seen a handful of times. In DNA form, the CDR3 reads TGCGCCAGCAGCCAAGATATGTCCGGGAGTAGGAAGCAGTACTTC. Translated, it gives CASSQDMSGSRKQYF. The chain combines TRBV4-3 with TRBJ2-7; D perhaps matches TRBD2 (6 bases). From germline, CDR1 is LGHNA and CDR2 YSLEER. V dropped 0 bases and J dropped 8 bases, with 17 bases sitting between them. CDR3 length: 15 residues.

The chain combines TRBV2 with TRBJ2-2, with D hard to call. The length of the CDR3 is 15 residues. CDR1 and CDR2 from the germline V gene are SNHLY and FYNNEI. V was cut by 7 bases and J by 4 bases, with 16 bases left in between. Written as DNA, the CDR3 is TGTGCCAGCACCGCTGATAGCTACGGCACCGGGGAGCTGTTTTTT. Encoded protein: CASTADSYGTGELFF.

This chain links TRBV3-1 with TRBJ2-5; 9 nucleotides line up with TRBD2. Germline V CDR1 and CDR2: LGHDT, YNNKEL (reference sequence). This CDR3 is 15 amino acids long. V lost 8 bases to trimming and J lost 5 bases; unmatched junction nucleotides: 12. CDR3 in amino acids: CASGPSERGEETQYF. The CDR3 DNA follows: TGTGCCAGCGGCCCCTCAGAGCGGGGGGAGGAGACCCAGTACTTC.

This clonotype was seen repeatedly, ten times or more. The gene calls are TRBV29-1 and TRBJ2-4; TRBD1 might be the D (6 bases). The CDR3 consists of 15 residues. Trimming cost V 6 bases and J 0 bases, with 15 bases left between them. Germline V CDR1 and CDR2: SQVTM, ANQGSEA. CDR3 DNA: TGCAGCGTCACTCGGGACAACTTAGCCAAAAACATTCAGTACTTC. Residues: CSVTRDNLAKNIQYF. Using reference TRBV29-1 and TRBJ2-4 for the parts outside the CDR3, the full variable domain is SAVISQKPSRDICQRGTSLTIQCQVDSQVTMMFWYRQQPGQSLTLIATANQGSEATYESGFVIDKFPISRPNLTFSTLTVSNMSPEDSSIYLCSVTRDNLAKNIQYFGAGTRLSVL.

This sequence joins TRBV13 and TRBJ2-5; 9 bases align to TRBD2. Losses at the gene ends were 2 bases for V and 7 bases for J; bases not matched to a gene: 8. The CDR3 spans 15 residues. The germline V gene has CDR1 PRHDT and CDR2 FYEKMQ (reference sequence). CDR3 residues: CASSLSPGLAGTQYF. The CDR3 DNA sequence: TGTGCCAGCAGCTTAAGTCCGGGACTAGCAGGGACCCAGTACTTC.

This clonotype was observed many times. The CDR3 DNA follows: TGTGCCAGCAGCTTAGACGCAAGATCACGAGGATTGGACAAAAACATTCAGTACTTC. This encodes CASSLDARSRGLDKNIQYF. This chain joins TRBV7-2 and TRBJ2-4; no clear D. The germline V gene has CDR1 SGHTA and CDR2 FQGNSA. The V and J ends lost 1 base and 3 bases respectively, with 22 bases between them. The CDR3 is 19 amino acids.

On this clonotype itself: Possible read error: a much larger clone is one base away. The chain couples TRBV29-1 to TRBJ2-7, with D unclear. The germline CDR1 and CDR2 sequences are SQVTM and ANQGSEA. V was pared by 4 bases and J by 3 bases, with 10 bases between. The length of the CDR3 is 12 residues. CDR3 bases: TGCAGCGTTGGGCCTACAGACTACGAGCAGTACTTC. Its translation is CSVGPTDYEQYF.

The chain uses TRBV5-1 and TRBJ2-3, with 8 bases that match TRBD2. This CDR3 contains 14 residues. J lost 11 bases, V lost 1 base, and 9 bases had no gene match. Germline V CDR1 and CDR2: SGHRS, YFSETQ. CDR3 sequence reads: CASSLREAAGGQYF. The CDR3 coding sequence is TGCGCCAGCAGCTTGCGGGAGGCGGCGGGGGGGCAGTATTTT.

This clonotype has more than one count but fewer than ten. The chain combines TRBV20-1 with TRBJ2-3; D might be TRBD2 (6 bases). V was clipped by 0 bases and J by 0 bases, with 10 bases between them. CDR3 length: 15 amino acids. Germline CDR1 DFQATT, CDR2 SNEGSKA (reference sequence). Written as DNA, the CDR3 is TGCAGTGCTAGAGATCGGGACTGGAGCACAGATACGCAGTATTTT. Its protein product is CSARDRDWSTDTQYF.